A selection of T cell receptor beta chains follows, all from one sample in a study of CD8+ T cells in alopecia areata. The protocol was immunoSEQ multiplex PCR, while the TCRdb copy is restricted to in-frame clones and leaves out a portion. The data contain more than 130,000 clones, roughly 82% of them singletons. The material was CD8+ T cells sorted from blood, obtained at week 4, from a patient treated with tofacitinib. The receptors were sampled from a human donor with alopecia areata. Each CDR3 is given with its conserved first and last residue. Each record gives: V gene, J gene, D gene, clone size, CDR3 DNA, CDR3 protein. D genes are given only for firm matches. Expanded clones are given a class, and other clones once, few, many or no size at all.

V gene: TRBV4-3; J gene: TRBJ2-7; D gene: .; clone size: few; CDR3 DNA: TGCGCCAGCAGCCAAGAGTGGGCAGGGGTAACCTACGAGCAGTACTTC; CDR3 protein: CASSQEWAGVTYEQYF
V gene: TRBV7-9; J gene: TRBJ2-1; D gene: .; clone size: .; CDR3 DNA: TGTGCCAGCAGCTTAGTACTCGCAAGCTCCTACAATGAGCAGTTCTTC; CDR3 protein: CASSLVLASSYNEQFF
V gene: TRBV4-1; J gene: TRBJ2-1; D gene: .; clone size: once; CDR3 DNA: TGCGCCAGCAGCCCGTCCGCTCGCGGAGCCTACAATGAGCAGTTCTTC; CDR3 protein: CASSPSARGAYNEQFF
V gene: TRBV13; J gene: TRBJ2-7; D gene: .; clone size: .; CDR3 DNA: TGTGCCAGCAGCTGGAATATGGTCTCCTACGAGCAGTACTTC; CDR3 protein: CASSWNMVSYEQYF
V gene: TRBV27; J gene: TRBJ2-4; D gene: TRBD1; clone size: .; CDR3 DNA: TGTGCCAGCAGTTTATTTAACAGGGGACGCCTCCTCTTGTACTTC; CDR3 protein: CASSLFNRGRLLLYF
V gene: TRBV27; J gene: TRBJ2-7; D gene: TRBD2; clone size: once; CDR3 DNA: TGTGCCAGCAGTGACACTAGCGGGGTAAGCACCTACGAGCAGTACTTC; CDR3 protein: CASSDTSGVSTYEQYF
V gene: TRBV11-2; J gene: TRBJ1-1; D gene: .; clone size: .; CDR3 DNA: TGTGCCAGCAGCTTGTATCGGGGGAACACTGAAGCTTTCTTT; CDR3 protein: CASSLYRGNTEAFF
V gene: TRBV19; J gene: TRBJ1-2; D gene: .; clone size: .; CDR3 DNA: TGTGCCACTTTCCGGGGGGGTAGTGGCTACACCTTC; CDR3 protein: CATFRGGSGYTF
V gene: TRBV7-9; J gene: TRBJ2-3; D gene: .; clone size: .; CDR3 DNA: TGTGCCAGCAGCTTACCCCAGCCGGGGTACACAGATACGCAGTATTTT; CDR3 protein: CASSLPQPGYTDTQYF
V gene: TRBV7-9; J gene: TRBJ2-3; D gene: .; clone size: .; CDR3 DNA: TGTGCCAGCAGCTGGGGCGGCGACGCGCAGTATTTT; CDR3 protein: CASSWGGDAQYF
V gene: TRBV7-9; J gene: TRBJ2-2; D gene: .; clone size: .; CDR3 DNA: TGTGCCAGCAGCTTATCTCGGGCGTACCTTTCGAACACCGGGGAGCTGTTTTTT; CDR3 protein: CASSLSRAYLSNTGELFF
V gene: TRBV9; J gene: TRBJ2-7; D gene: .; clone size: .; CDR3 DNA: TGTGCCAGCAGCGTAGGTCCAGGGAGGTCCTACGAGCAGTACTTC; CDR3 protein: CASSVGPGRSYEQYF
V gene: TRBV27; J gene: TRBJ2-7; D gene: .; clone size: .; CDR3 DNA: TGTGCCAGCAGTTTAGCGCCGGCCAGCTACTCCTACGAGCAGTACTTC; CDR3 protein: CASSLAPASYSYEQYF
V gene: TRBV29-1; J gene: TRBJ2-7; D gene: .; clone size: .; CDR3 DNA: TGCAGCGTGCTAATCAGTAGCTCCTACGAGCAGTACTTC; CDR3 protein: CSVLISSSYEQYF
V gene: TRBV5-1; J gene: TRBJ2-7; D gene: TRBD1; clone size: .; CDR3 DNA: TGCCGTCGGGACAGGGGCCCCCACGAGCAGTACTTC; CDR3 protein: CRRDRGPHEQYF